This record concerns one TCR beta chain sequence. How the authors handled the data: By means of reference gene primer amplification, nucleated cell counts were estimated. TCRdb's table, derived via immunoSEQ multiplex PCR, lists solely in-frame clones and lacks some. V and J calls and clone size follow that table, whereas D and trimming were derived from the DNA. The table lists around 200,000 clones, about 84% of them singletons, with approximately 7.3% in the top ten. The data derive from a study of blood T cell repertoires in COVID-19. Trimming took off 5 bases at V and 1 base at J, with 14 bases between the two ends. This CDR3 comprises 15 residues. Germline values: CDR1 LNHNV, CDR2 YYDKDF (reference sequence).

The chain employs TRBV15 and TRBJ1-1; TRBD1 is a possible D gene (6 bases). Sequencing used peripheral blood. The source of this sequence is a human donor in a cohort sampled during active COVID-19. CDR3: CATSRRTAPNTEAFF. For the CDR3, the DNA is TGTGCCACCAGCCGTCGGACAGCCCCGAACACTGAAGCTTTCTTT.